These 11 T cell receptor beta chains share one sample of origin, sequenced in a study of T cells after yellow fever vaccination. Each CDR3 protein gets one entry after TCRdb re-called the 5' RACE reads with MiXCR. The data show some 160,000 distinct CDR3 sequences, with around 9.3% seen just once and 35% to 40% held by the top ten. The sample consisted of CD8+ T cells sorted from PBMCs, taken 45 days after the yellow fever booster vaccination. The receptors come from a man between 18 and 35 years old who received the YFV17D yellow fever vaccine.

The chain is built from TRBV11-2 and TRBJ2-2; D gene uncertain. The CDR3 has 16 amino acids. V lost 5 bases and J lost 2, with 15 bases in between. Germline CDR1 and CDR2: SGHAT and FQNNGV. Here the CDR3 DNA reads TGTGCCAGCAGCAAATCTGGTCGGAGTAACACCGGGGAGCTGTTTTTT. Its protein product is CASSKSGRSNTGELFF.

The chain recombines TRBV5-4 with TRBJ2-5; D might be TRBD2 (6 bases). Germline CDR1 reads SGHNT; CDR2 reads YYREEE (reference sequence). Trimming cost V 10 bases and J 4 bases, with 20 bases left between them. CDR3 length equals 14 residues. The CDR3 is CALEEGKAAETQYF. The DNA for the CDR3 is TGTGCCCTCGAGGAGGGGAAGGCCGCAGAGACCCAGTACTTC.

The table lists this clonotype with a few counts. The V gene is TRBV4-1, the J gene TRBJ1-3; 11 bases are a match to TRBD1. Germline V lookup: CDR1 MGHRA, CDR2 YSYEKL. V dropped 3 bases and J dropped 7; count of bases not matched to a gene: 5. This CDR3 has 15 residues. CDR3 protein: CASSHPGQGENTIYF. The CDR3 DNA is TGCGCCAGCAGCCACCCGGGACAGGGGGAGAACACCATATATTTT.

This sequence joins TRBV7-9 and TRBJ1-2; D uncertain. Per germline, CDR1 SEHNR and CDR2 FQNEAQ (reference sequence). The CDR3 extends over 11 amino acids. Between the trimmed V and J ends, which lost 8 bases and 8 bases, there was a span of 12 bases. This CDR3 reads CASGLARGYTF. DNA for the CDR3: TGTGCCAGCGGGTTGGCTCGGGGCTACACCTTC.

The chain is built from TRBV15 and TRBJ1-2; D perhaps matches TRBD1 (5 bases). The V end lost 7 bases, the J end lost 1 base, and 13 bases lay between the germline ends. The CDR3 runs 14 residues. The germline CDR1 and CDR2 sequences are LNHNV and YYDKDF (reference sequence). The CDR3 loop is CATTPRTRNYGYTF. The CDR3 DNA follows: TGTGCCACCACTCCCAGGACACGTAACTATGGCTACACCTTC.

The rearrangement joins TRBV19 to TRBJ2-7; D is unresolved. The germline CDR1 and CDR2 sequences are LNHDA and SQIVND (reference sequence). With 4 bases removed from V and 1 base from J, the gap between germline ends came to 11 bases. The CDR3 is made up of 14 amino acids. The DNA of the CDR3 is TGTGCCAGTAGTAAGGGATGGGGATCCTACGAGCAGTACTTC. It yields the protein CASSKGWGSYEQYF.

The genes are TRBV6-2 or TRBV6-3 and TRBJ2-7, with 8 bases aligning to TRBD1. The length of the CDR3 is 15 residues. Per germline, CDR1 MNHEY and CDR2 SVGEGT. Losses at the gene ends were 6 bases for V and 3 bases for J; bases not matched to a gene: 10. The CDR3 reads CASRPPGTGVYEQYV. The CDR3 DNA sequence: TGTGCCAGCAGACCGCCTGGGACAGGAGTCTACGAGCAGTACGTC.

V usage is TRBV19 and J usage is TRBJ2-2; tentatively, D is TRBD2 (5 bases). Trimming stripped 8 bases from V and 8 bases from J, with 9 bases between. The CDR3 runs 11 residues. Germline CDR1 is LNHDA and CDR2 is SQIVND (reference sequence). The chain's CDR3 is CASHWRGELFF. Here the CDR3 DNA reads TGTGCCAGTCATTGGAGGGGGGAGCTGTTTTTT.

This clonotype was counted between two and nine times. The chain joins TRBV4-3 to TRBJ1-2; D is perhaps TRBD1 (5 bases). The V gene's germline CDR1 is LGHNA and CDR2 YSLEER. The germline V and J ends were trimmed by 1 base and 8 bases, with 17 bases remaining between them. This CDR3 region has 15 residues. The CDR3 DNA reads as TGCGCCAGCAGCCAAGCCTTCTCTGGGACGCGGGGCTACACCTTC. This translates into CASSQAFSGTRGYTF.

This clonotype was seen more than once but under ten times. The J gene is TRBJ1-6, the V gene TRBV6-5; a weak D match, TRBD1 (5 bases). V shed 0 bases and J shed 5 bases, with 8 bases lying between them. This CDR3 comprises 15 residues. Germline CDR1 and CDR2: MNHEY and SVGAGI. The CDR3 reads CASSYSQGNNSPLHF. CDR3 nucleotides: TGTGCCAGCAGTTACTCGCAGGGCAATAATTCACCCCTCCACTTT.

This clonotype appeared a few times. This chain connects TRBV7-9 to TRBJ2-7; 9 bases map to TRBD1. The ends lost 4 bases at V and 6 bases at J; junction bases unmatched: 7. Germline CDR1 and CDR2: SEHNR and FQNEAQ (reference sequence). The CDR3 runs to 14 residues. CDR3 region: CASSSDGTGSEQYV. The CDR3 DNA reads TGTGCCAGCAGCTCAGATGGGACAGGGTCCGAGCAGTACGTC.